Below, 24 T cell receptor beta chains from the same sample are listed, as sequenced in a study of cytomegalovirus exposure and HLA in healthy donors (dated by TCRdb to the late 2010s). The library was obtained by the immunoSEQ multiplex PCR assay. This is the immuneACCESS table as TCRdb keeps it, with only in-frame sequences that have V and J called. A part of the clones is gone; compared with another copy, unresolved V genes explain less than half, and the rest is unexplained. A total of some 120,000 clones appear in this sample, around 90% of them only once. Of the sample, about 2.1% is held by the ten largest clones. The sample comprised PBMCs. These receptors were taken from a woman aged 18-30 years in good health and CMV-seronegative.

The rearrangement links TRBV28 to TRBJ1-2; 9 bases agree with TRBD1. The germline V gene has CDR1 MDHEN and CDR2 SYDVKM. The ends lost 5 bases at V and 8 bases at J; junction bases unmatched: 9. The CDR3 runs to 14 residues. CDR3 sequence (DNA): TGTGCCAGCAGTCCCACCGGGACAGGGAACGGCTACACCTTC. This codes for CASSPTGTGNGYTF.

CDR3 nucleotide sequence: TGTGCCAGCAGTTGGGGGACAGGGAACACTGAAGCTTTCTTT. The encoded protein is CASSWGTGNTEAFF. The J gene is TRBJ1-1, the V gene TRBV6-6; 8 nucleotides agree with TRBD1. The CDR3 consists of 14 residues. J gave up 1 base and V 4 bases, and 2 bases lay outside the gene matches. In germline, CDR1 is MNHNY, CDR2 SVGAGI (reference sequence).

The V and J genes are TRBV7-9 and TRBJ2-7, with 13 positions matching TRBD2. The CDR3 has 17 residues. In germline, CDR1 is SEHNR, CDR2 FQNEAQ (reference sequence). V was clipped by 5 bases and J by 3 bases; unmatched bases: 10. The CDR3 here is CASSAGLAGVRGYEQYF. CDR3 sequence (DNA): TGTGCCAGCAGCGCTGGACTAGCGGGAGTGAGGGGCTACGAGCAGTACTTC.

V and J are TRBV11-3 and TRBJ2-1; a possible D gene is TRBD1 (6 bases). This CDR3 has 18 amino acids. Deletions cut 5 bases from V and 5 bases from J, with 25 bases between. Germline-derived CDR1 and CDR2 are SGHNT and YENEEA. The CDR3 DNA follows: TGTGCCAGCAGCGAAGGGAGAACCGCAGGGGATGTCAACAATGAGCAGTTCTTC. As protein: CASSEGRTAGDVNNEQFF.

This clone was seen only once. The chain employs TRBV18 and TRBJ2-7, with TRBD1 as a possible D gene (6 bases). The CDR3 has 13 amino acids. Deletions cut 2 bases from V and 6 bases from J, with 11 bases between. Germline-derived CDR1 and CDR2 are KGHSH and LQKENI. This CDR3 is CASSPNTGREQYF. CDR3 coding DNA: TGTGCCAGCTCACCAAACACAGGGCGCGAGCAGTACTTC.

The V and J genes are TRBV14 and TRBJ1-4, with D unclear. Germline V gives CDR1 SGHDN, CDR2 FVKESK. The CDR3 sequence is 13 residues long. V was pared by 6 bases and J by 8 bases, with 13 bases between. The CDR3 reads CASSGRRGEKLFF. CDR3 bases: TGTGCCAGCAGTGGGAGGAGAGGCGAAAAACTGTTTTTT. The full variable domain, rest sourced from reference TRBV14 and TRBJ1-4, is EAGVTQFPSHSVIEKGQTVTLRCDPISGHDNLYWYRRVMGKEIKFLLHFVKESKQDESGMPNNRFLAERTGGTYSTLKVQPAELEDSGVYFCASSGRRGEKLFFGSGTQLSVL.

The chain combines TRBV30 with TRBJ2-7; TRBD1 might be the D (6 bases). This CDR3 has 14 residues. V was trimmed by 0 bases and J by 4 bases, leaving 13 bases between them. Germline V gene sequence: CDR1 GTSNPN, CDR2 SVGIG (reference sequence). The CDR3 is CAWSVMGAGYEQYF. The CDR3 nucleotides read TGTGCCTGGAGTGTAATGGGGGCTGGGTACGAGCAGTACTTC.

This clone turned up a few times. The chain carries TRBV6-1 and TRBJ2-1; D might be TRBD2 (6 bases). With 2 bases removed from V and 7 bases from J, the gap between germline ends came to 9 bases. In germline, CDR1 is MNHNS, CDR2 SASEGT. The CDR3 spans 13 residues. CDR3 sequence: CASSEIRGNEQFF. Here the CDR3 DNA reads TGTGCCAGCAGTGAAATTCGGGGGAATGAGCAGTTCTTC.

The chain links TRBV7-8 to TRBJ2-1; 14 bases are a match to TRBD2. In germline, CDR1 is SGHVS, CDR2 FQNEAQ. The CDR3 totals 19 residues. V lost 8 bases, J lost 8 bases, and 20 bases stayed unmatched. CDR3 DNA sequence: TGTGCCAGCTCTTTCTTGGGACTAGCGGGAGTAAAGAGGGTTCATGAGCAGTTCTTC. It yields the protein CASSFLGLAGVKRVHEQFF.

The V and J genes are TRBV28 and TRBJ1-2; 8 bases agree with TRBD1. The CDR3 is made up of 16 amino acids. J lost 4 bases, V lost 5 bases, and 12 bases had no gene match. CDR1 and CDR2 from the germline V gene are MDHEN and SYDVKM. The CDR3 spells CASSIPRDRILYGYTF. The CDR3 DNA follows: TGTGCCAGCAGTATTCCCCGGGACAGGATACTCTATGGCTACACCTTC.

The genes are TRBV4-3 and TRBJ1-2; D unclear. Germline CDR1 and CDR2: LGHNA and YSLEER. V lost 0 bases, J lost 3 bases, and 8 bases lay in between. The CDR3 is 14 amino acids. The CDR3 is CASSQDGQYYGYTF. The DNA for the CDR3 is TGCGCCAGCAGCCAAGATGGCCAGTACTATGGCTACACCTTC.

The rearrangement links TRBV18 to TRBJ2-7, with 16 bases matching TRBD2. V was clipped by 4 bases and J by 7 bases; unmatched bases: 13. Germline CDR1 and CDR2: KGHSH and LQKENI. This CDR3 has 18 amino acids. This CDR3 is CASSRGTSGRAAPREQYF. In DNA, the CDR3 is TGTGCCAGCTCACGGGGGACTAGCGGGAGGGCCGCCCCCCGAGAGCAGTACTTC.

The chain combines TRBV2 with TRBJ2-5, with D maybe TRBD2 (7 bases). The CDR3 runs to 15 residues. Germline V gene data show CDR1 as SNHLY and CDR2 as FYNNEI. V gave up 3 bases and J gave up 4 bases, with 15 bases separating them. CDR3 DNA: TGTGCCAGCAGTGACGAGGGGGGGCGGGGAGAGACCCAGTACTTC. Its translation: CASSDEGGRGETQYF.

V and J are TRBV9 and TRBJ2-3, with 9 bases that match TRBD2. The CDR3 has 16 residues. Germline-derived CDR1 and CDR2 are SGDLS and YYNGEE. V shed 0 bases and J 5 bases; nucleotides not matched to a gene: 7. DNA of the CDR3: TGTGCCAGCAGCGTAGCCCAGGGACTAGCCCGAGATACGCAGTATTTT. The encoded protein is CASSVAQGLARDTQYF.

V and J are TRBV7-2 and TRBJ1-2; perhaps TRBD1 as D (5 bases). Trimming removed 5 bases at V and 2 bases at J, with 18 bases between. The CDR3 has 16 residues. CDR1 and CDR2 from the germline V gene are SGHTA and FQGNSA. CDR3 coding DNA: TGTGCCAGCAGCCCAGGGAGGGGTACAGGCAACTATGGCTACACCTTC. It translates to CASSPGRGTGNYGYTF.

The J gene is TRBJ1-1, the V gene TRBV7-6, with unresolved D. Per germline, CDR1 SGHVS and CDR2 FNYEAQ. V was shortened by 0 bases and J by 8 bases, with 10 bases between the two germline ends. The CDR3 consists of 13 residues. The chain's CDR3 is CASSLAGGLEAFF. The CDR3 DNA is TGTGCCAGCAGCTTAGCCGGAGGTTTGGAAGCTTTCTTT.

The rearrangement uses TRBV14 and TRBJ1-4; TRBD1 is a possible D gene (5 bases). V dropped 4 bases and J dropped 5 bases, with 14 bases sitting between them. From germline, CDR1 is SGHDN and CDR2 FVKESK. The CDR3 has 15 amino acids. CDR3 residues: CASSLGRQKNEKLFF. CDR3 in DNA: TGTGCCAGCAGCCTTGGCCGACAGAAGAATGAAAAACTGTTTTTT.

This clone has a single count. The chain is built from TRBV9 and TRBJ1-2; D remains unclear. Looked up from germline, CDR1 is SGDLS and CDR2 is YYNGEE. The CDR3 contains 13 residues. Trimming left V 4 bases short and J 8 bases short, with 15 bases between. DNA for the CDR3: TGTGCCAGCAGCCTCCATACAGAGTACGGCTACACCTTC. Translation gives CASSLHTEYGYTF.

In its sample, this clone was seen a few times. The rearrangement joins TRBV11-2 to TRBJ1-1; 8 bases line up with TRBD1. The V segment lost 5 bases and the J segment 1 base; nucleotides outside the gene matches: 6. This CDR3 is 15 amino acids long. Germline lookup yields CDR1 SGHAT and CDR2 FQNNGV. CDR3 amino acids: CASSPTTGGNTEAFF. The CDR3 coding sequence is TGTGCCAGCAGCCCAACTACAGGGGGGAACACTGAAGCTTTCTTT.

The rearrangement links TRBV9 to TRBJ2-6; D gene uncertain. This CDR3 comprises 17 residues. CDR1 is SGDLS, CDR2 YYNGEE, per germline. Trimming pared 6 bases from V and 0 bases from J, leaving 16 bases between. The CDR3 DNA is TGTGCCAGCACCACCCACCCTGGCGGCTCTGGGGCCAACGTCCTGACTTTC. This codes for CASTTHPGGSGANVLTF.

The chain combines TRBV30 with TRBJ2-5; 10 bases match TRBD1. The CDR3 runs 14 residues. V was pared by 1 base and J by 5 bases, with 4 bases of the junction left unmatched. Germline CDR1 reads GTSNPN; CDR2 reads SVGIG (reference sequence). The CDR3 protein is CAWSERTGGETQYF. In DNA, the CDR3 is TGTGCCTGGAGTGAGCGGACAGGGGGGGAGACCCAGTACTTC. Full variable domain (remainder filled in from reference TRBV30 and TRBJ2-5): SQTIHQWPATLVQPVGSPLSLECTVEGTSNPNLYWYRQAAGRGLQLLFYSVGIGQISSEVPQNLSASRPQDRQFILSSKKLLLSDSGFYLCAWSERTGGETQYFGPGTRLLVL.

The V call is TRBV19, the J call TRBJ2-1; 8 bases line up with TRBD2. Per the germline V gene, CDR1 is LNHDA and CDR2 is SQIVND (reference sequence). The CDR3 spans 15 residues. V was clipped by 3 bases and J by 3 bases; unmatched bases: 4. CDR3 loop: CASSIAGTSYNEQFF. CDR3 sequence (DNA): TGTGCCAGTAGTATCGCGGGGACTAGCTACAATGAGCAGTTCTTC.

This sequence joins TRBV11-3 and TRBJ2-3; 9 positions match TRBD1. V shed 5 bases, J shed 3 bases, and the junction held 15 bases outside the gene matches. CDR1 SGHNT and CDR2 YENEEA come from the germline V gene. This CDR3 has 18 amino acids. The CDR3: CASSARAGTGKRTDTQYF. Here the CDR3 DNA reads TGTGCCAGCAGCGCAAGAGCCGGGACAGGGAAACGGACAGATACGCAGTATTTT.

The CDR3 DNA is TGTGCCAGTACCCAAGACTGGGACTATGGCTACACCTTC. Its protein is CASTQDWDYGYTF. The rearrangement joins TRBV19 to TRBJ1-2; D not resolved. CDR1 is LNHDA and CDR2 is SQIVND in the germline V gene (reference sequence). This CDR3 is 13 amino acids long. V was trimmed by 7 bases and J by 3 bases, leaving 12 bases between them. The whole variable domain, filled in from reference TRBV19 and TRBJ1-2, reads DGGITQSPKYLFRKEGQNVTLSCEQNLNHDAMYWYRQDPGQGLRLIYYSQIVNDFQKGDIAEGYSVSREKKESFPLTVTSAQKNPTAFYLCASTQDWDYGYTFGSGTRLTVV.